These 30 T cell receptor beta chains were sequenced from one sample in a study of blood T cell repertoires in COVID-19. Libraries were prepared by immunoSEQ multiplex PCR; TCRdb keeps only in-frame clonotypes and omits some of them. The sample has 140,000 to 150,000 clones; 75% to 90% are singletons. Sequencing input: peripheral blood. The receptors stem from a woman in her sixties or seventies with active COVID-19.

The CDR3 DNA reads TGTGCCAGCAGCTTAGGGGTGAGGACTGAAGCTTTCTTT. It codes for CASSLGVRTEAFF. The chain combines TRBV11-3 with TRBJ1-1; D unresolved. Germline CDR1 SGHNT, CDR2 YENEEA. This CDR3 is 13 amino acids long. V dropped 1 base and J dropped 5 bases, with 8 bases sitting between them.

CDR3 protein: CASTAMPGQGWSNEQFF. Written as DNA, the CDR3 is TGTGCCAGCACCGCTATGCCGGGACAGGGGTGGTCCAATGAGCAGTTCTTC. The chain joins TRBV28 to TRBJ2-1; 10 bases match TRBD1. Germline V CDR1 and CDR2: MDHEN, SYDVKM. The CDR3 has 17 amino acids. Unmatched junction bases numbered 15, after V lost 7 bases and J lost 6 bases.

The chain couples TRBV5-1 to TRBJ2-5, with D tentatively TRBD1 (6 bases). The CDR3 consists of 14 residues. With 6 bases removed from V and 3 bases from J, the gap between germline ends came to 15 bases. CDR1 and CDR2 (germline): SGHRS, YFSETQ. CDR3 sequence: CASTQTGTKETQYF. As DNA, the CDR3 is TGCGCCAGCACCCAAACCGGGACAAAAGAGACCCAGTACTTC.

The chain joins TRBV9 to TRBJ2-1, with a tentative D call TRBD1 (7 bases). The CDR3 is made up of 15 amino acids. V was cut by 0 bases and J by 4 bases, with 11 bases left in between. Germline V gives CDR1 SGDLS, CDR2 YYNGEE. For the CDR3, the DNA is TGTGCCAGCAGCGTAGAACAGGGGACTTACAATGAGCAGTTCTTC. Protein product: CASSVEQGTYNEQFF.

V usage is TRBV30 and J usage is TRBJ2-7, with 7 bases matching TRBD2. Per germline, CDR1 GTSNPN and CDR2 SVGIG (reference sequence). Unmatched junction bases numbered 7, after V lost 5 bases and J lost 0 bases. The CDR3 is made up of 14 amino acids. CDR3 bases: TGTGCCTGGCATAGCGGGCAGGGCTCCTACGAGCAGTACTTC. Protein sequence: CAWHSGQGSYEQYF.

This rearrangement joins TRBV11-2 to TRBJ2-7; possibly TRBD2 for D (5 bases). CDR1 SGHAT and CDR2 FQNNGV come from the germline V gene. The V gene lost 5 bases and the J gene lost 7 bases, with 12 bases spanning the gap. The CDR3 consists of 12 residues. CDR3 sequence (DNA): TGTGCCAGCAGCCTGGGCCCGGGGGAGCAGTACTTC. Its translation: CASSLGPGEQYF.

The V and J genes are TRBV24-1 and TRBJ2-1; TRBD2 matches 8 bases. The germline V gene encodes CDR1 KGHDR and CDR2 SFDVKD. The trim removed 6 bases at V and 7 bases at J, leaving 7 bases unmatched. The CDR3 is 14 residues long. The CDR3 DNA reads TGTGCCACCAGTATAGCGGGAACAAAGAATGAGCAGTTCTTC. Translating gives CATSIAGTKNEQFF.

This clone was observed once. The chain is built from TRBV27 and TRBJ1-5, with D maybe TRBD1 (5 bases). The CDR3 spans 18 residues. Germline CDR1 reads MNHEY; CDR2 reads SMNVEV (reference sequence). V was trimmed by 2 bases and J by 2 bases, leaving 19 bases between them. CDR3 amino acids: CASSLKVSGGRGNQPQHF. The CDR3 DNA follows: TGTGCCAGCAGTTTAAAGGTCAGCGGGGGTAGGGGCAATCAGCCCCAGCATTTT.

The chain's CDR3 is CASQGSGIYGYTF. CDR3 DNA sequence: TGTGCCAGTCAAGGATCAGGTATCTATGGCTACACCTTC. J is TRBJ1-2 and V is TRBV11-2, with no clear D. CDR1 is SGHAT and CDR2 is FQNNGV in the germline V gene. Trimming stripped 9 bases from V and 4 bases from J, with 15 bases between. This CDR3 comprises 13 residues. The full variable domain, rest sourced from reference TRBV11-2 and TRBJ1-2, is EAGVAQSPRYKIIEKRQSVAFWCNPISGHATLYWYQQILGQGPKLLIQFQNNGVVDDSQLPKDRFSAERLKGVDSTLKIQPAKLEDSAVYLCASQGSGIYGYTFGSGTRLTVV.

The chain couples TRBV28 to TRBJ2-7; D gene unclear. The V gene lost 5 bases and the J gene lost 2 bases, with 16 bases spanning the gap. The CDR3 has 15 amino acids. Germline values: CDR1 MDHEN, CDR2 SYDVKM. CDR3 bases: TGTGCCAGCAGTCTAGTGCGTGCAACAACCTACGAGCAGTACTTC. Amino acid sequence: CASSLVRATTYEQYF.

The V gene is TRBV15, the J gene TRBJ2-3, with a possible D match to TRBD2 (6 bases). This CDR3 is built from 19 residues. V was pared by 1 base and J by 4 bases, with 24 bases between. Germline lookup yields CDR1 LNHNV and CDR2 YYDKDF (reference sequence). This CDR3 reads CATSRGEVSQPWEADTQYF. CDR3 coding DNA: TGTGCCACCAGCAGAGGGGAGGTTAGCCAACCCTGGGAGGCAGATACGCAGTATTTT.

This clone has a single count. The genes are TRBV2 and TRBJ1-1; 7 bases map to TRBD1. There are 15 residues in the CDR3. J was trimmed by 4 bases and V by 6 bases; bases with no gene match: 11. Germline lookup yields CDR1 SNHLY and CDR2 FYNNEI. The DNA for the CDR3 is TGTGCCAGCAGAATGGAGGGGGCGGCTCGCACTGAAGCTTTCTTT. Translation: CASRMEGAARTEAFF.

The rearrangement links TRBV7-8 to TRBJ2-3; the D is unclear. Trimming took off 5 bases at V and 6 bases at J, with 9 bases between the two ends. The CDR3 length is 12 residues. Per germline, CDR1 SGHVS and CDR2 FQNEAQ. CDR3 nucleotides: TGTGCCAGCAGCCGCCCCCTTGATACGCAGTATTTT. Its translation is CASSRPLDTQYF.

The CDR3 DNA is TGTGCCAGCAGTTTAACAGAGAACACTGAAGCTTTCTTT. It yields the protein CASSLTENTEAFF. V gene TRBV12-3 or TRBV12-4 combines with J gene TRBJ1-1; D not certain. There are 13 residues in the CDR3. With 2 bases removed from V and 1 base from J, the gap between germline ends came to 5 bases.

This clone occurred a few times. The chain has TRBV11-2 and TRBJ2-1, with 9 bases that match TRBD2. The germline gives CDR1 SGHAT, CDR2 FQNNGV. J lost 8 bases, V lost 1 base, and 6 bases had no gene match. There are 15 residues in the CDR3. The CDR3 DNA follows: TGTGCCAGCAGCTTAGCTAGGATAGCGGGAGATGAGCAGTTCTTC. Its protein is CASSLARIAGDEQFF.

This clone turned up a few times. J is TRBJ2-1 and V is TRBV5-6; 7 nucleotides match TRBD2. This CDR3 region has 16 residues. The germline CDR1 and CDR2 sequences are SGHDT and YYEEEE. J lost 8 bases, V lost 0 bases, and 11 bases had no gene match. The CDR3 DNA reads TGTGCCAGCAGCTTGGGGGGTCTTTTGGGAGGGGATGAGCAGTTCTTC. Amino acid sequence: CASSLGGLLGGDEQFF.

The chain has TRBV29-1 and TRBJ2-2; 8 positions match TRBD2. The CDR3 covers 14 residues. The J segment lost 1 base and the V segment lost 7 bases, leaving 5 bases of the junction unmatched. Germline V CDR1 and CDR2: SQVTM, ANQGSEA. CDR3: CSAAGTRNTGELFF. CDR3 DNA sequence: TGCAGCGCCGCCGGGACTAGGAACACCGGGGAGCTGTTTTTT.

V and J are TRBV7-9 and TRBJ1-5, with 12 bases fitting TRBD1. The CDR3 has 15 residues. The germline CDR1 and CDR2 sequences are SEHNR and FQNEAQ (reference sequence). Trimming at V came to 5 bases and at J to 6 bases, leaving 5 bases not matched to a gene. CDR3 DNA sequence: TGTGCCAGCAGCCCGGGACAGGGGGCACGTCAGCCCCAGCATTTT. Residues: CASSPGQGARQPQHF.

This clone has just a few counts. This chain uses TRBV2 with TRBJ1-5; the match to TRBD1 covers 7 bases. Germline-derived CDR1 and CDR2 are SNHLY and FYNNEI. The CDR3 loop spans 13 amino acids. The V segment lost 6 bases and the J segment 2 bases; nucleotides outside the gene matches: 1. CDR3: CASRTGGNQPQHF. The CDR3 DNA is TGTGCCAGCAGAACAGGGGGCAATCAGCCCCAGCATTTT.

J is TRBJ2-5 and V is TRBV2; the match to TRBD2 covers 10 bases. Germline-derived CDR1 and CDR2 are SNHLY and FYNNEI. This CDR3 region has 18 residues. Germline trimming cut 4 bases from V and 1 base from J; bases unmatched to any gene: 12. The CDR3 reads CASSARLGLAGGQETQYF. CDR3 in DNA: TGTGCCAGCAGTGCCCGCCTGGGGTTAGCGGGAGGCCAAGAGACCCAGTACTTC. Combining the CDR3 with reference TRBV2 and TRBJ2-5 gives the whole variable domain EPEVTQTPSHQVTQMGQEVILRCVPISNHLYFYWYRQILGQKVEFLVSFYNNEISEKSEIFDDQFSVERPDGSNFTLKIRSTKLEDSAMYFCASSARLGLAGGQETQYFGPGTRLLVL.

This chain connects TRBV9 to TRBJ1-1; a weak D match, TRBD1 (5 bases). CDR1 and CDR2 from the germline V gene are SGDLS and YYNGEE. V lost 6 bases, J lost 2 bases, and 14 bases lay in between. The CDR3 length is 14 residues. CDR3 amino acids: CASMRGDRNTEAFF. CDR3 in DNA: TGTGCCAGCATGAGAGGAGACAGAAACACTGAAGCTTTCTTT.

This clone was recorded once. V is TRBV7-2 and J is TRBJ2-3; 7 positions agree with TRBD2. Germline V CDR1 and CDR2: SGHTA, FQGNSA. The CDR3 has 16 amino acids. With V trimmed by 1 base and J by 5 bases, 9 bases remained unmatched. CDR3 nucleotides: TGTGCCAGCAGCTTAGTAGGCGGGAGCGCTTTAGATACGCAGTATTTT. It is translated as CASSLVGGSALDTQYF.

The V gene is TRBV5-1, the J gene TRBJ1-2; tentative D call: TRBD1 (6 bases). The V gene's germline CDR1 is SGHRS and CDR2 YFSETQ. With 1 base removed from V and 4 bases from J, the gap between germline ends came to 14 bases. CDR3 length: 15 residues. CDR3 protein: CASSLNRGGAYGYTF. The CDR3 DNA sequence: TGCGCCAGCAGCTTGAATCGGGGGGGGGCCTATGGCTACACCTTC.

This chain joins TRBV5-4 and TRBJ2-3, with a weak D call TRBD1 (6 bases). The CDR3 contains 14 residues. Germline V gene lookup returns CDR1 SGHNT and CDR2 YYREEE (reference sequence). Deletions cut 3 bases from V and 5 bases from J, with 13 bases between. CDR3 bases: TGTGCCAGCAGCTCCAACAGGGAGTTAGATACGCAGTATTTT. Its protein is CASSSNRELDTQYF.

J is TRBJ2-1 and V is TRBV5-5, with TRBD2 as a possible D gene (5 bases). Germline CDR1 and CDR2: SGHKS and YYEKEE (reference sequence). The CDR3 is 13 residues long. Deletions cut 1 base from V and 7 bases from J, with 9 bases between. This CDR3 is CASSLIGGNEQFF. The CDR3 DNA sequence: TGTGCCAGCAGCTTGATCGGCGGGAATGAGCAGTTCTTC. The complete variable domain, with remaining parts taken from reference TRBV5-5 and TRBJ2-1, reads DAGVTQSPTHLIKTRGQQVTLRCSPISGHKSVSWYQQVLGQGPQFIFQYYEKEERGRGNFPDRFSARQFPNYSSELNVNALLLGDSALYLCASSLIGGNEQFFGPGTRLTVL.

The CDR3 nucleotides are TGTGCCAGCAGTTTTAGGAACACTGAAGCTTTCTTT. Its translation is CASSFRNTEAFF. The J gene is TRBJ1-1, the V gene TRBV12-3 or TRBV12-4; no firm D call. The ends were cut back, 3 bases at V and 1 base at J, with 3 bases in the middle. The CDR3 length is 12 residues.

The rearrangement joins TRBV27 to TRBJ2-7; perhaps TRBD1 as D (6 bases). Germline loops: CDR1 MNHEY, CDR2 SMNVEV (reference sequence). Deletions cut 5 bases from V and 2 bases from J, with 13 bases between. This CDR3 is built from 14 residues. CDR3 nucleotides: TGTGCCAGCAGTCCCGGGACACTTACCTACGAGCAGTACTTC. Translated: CASSPGTLTYEQYF.

This chain links TRBV2 with TRBJ2-5, with 9 bases matching TRBD1. The CDR3 is 14 residues long. After removal of 6 bases from V and 12 bases from J, the junction contained 14 bases not matched to a gene. CDR1 is SNHLY and CDR2 is FYNNEI in the germline V gene. CDR3 DNA sequence: TGTGCCAGCAGCGCCGAACAGGGGGCGCTGGGGGAGTACTTC. Encoded protein: CASSAEQGALGEYF. Supplemented by reference TRBV2 and TRBJ2-5, the full variable domain reads EPEVTQTPSHQVTQMGQEVILRCVPISNHLYFYWYRQILGQKVEFLVSFYNNEISEKSEIFDDQFSVERPDGSNFTLKIRSTKLEDSAMYFCASSAEQGALGEYFGPGTRLLVL.

This clone was detected a few times. The V gene is TRBV19, the J gene TRBJ2-4; 8 nucleotides line up with TRBD1. Germline lookup yields CDR1 LNHDA and CDR2 SQIVND (reference sequence). Trimming at V came to 5 bases and at J to 3 bases, leaving 12 bases not matched to a gene. The CDR3 is made up of 17 amino acids. The DNA of the CDR3 is TGTGCCAGTAGTCAGAACGCAGGGGGCCGGGGCAAAAACATTCAGTACTTC. It encodes CASSQNAGGRGKNIQYF.

The genes are TRBV5-4 and TRBJ2-7, with 11 bases aligning to TRBD2. The germline V gene has CDR1 SGHNT and CDR2 YYREEE (reference sequence). The ends lost 0 bases at V and 6 bases at J; junction bases unmatched: 8. The CDR3 is 16 amino acids. CDR3 loop: CASSLGSIAGGLEQYF. The CDR3 DNA reads as TGTGCCAGCAGCTTGGGGTCTATAGCGGGAGGGCTCGAGCAGTACTTC.